The next 8 T cell receptor beta chains were all read from a single sample in a study of graft-versus-host responses after intestinal transplantation. Method: immunoSEQ multiplex PCR; TCRdb's copy keeps in-frame clones and lacks some. The table includes about 8,100 clones, approximately 74% detected once. Tissue from the graft was processed to free its intraepithelial and lamina propria lymphocytes. The input for sequencing was ileum tissue, taken about 450 days after transplant. The receptors shown here come from a human patient who received an intestinal transplant, so some T cells may come from the graft donor.

This clone is large in the sample. The chain joins TRBV12-5 to TRBJ2-3; 8 bases are shared with TRBD2. Trimming at V came to 3 bases and at J to 0 bases, leaving 5 bases not matched to a gene. The CDR3 is 16 residues long. Looked up from germline, CDR1 is LGHNT and CDR2 is FRNRAP. DNA of the CDR3: TGTGCTAGTGGTTTAAGCGGACTAGCAAGCACAGATACGCAGTATTTT. This encodes CASGLSGLASTDTQYF.

The chain is built from TRBV5-6 and TRBJ2-7; 8 nucleotides line up with TRBD1. J was trimmed by 2 bases and V by 3 bases; bases with no gene match: 13. Looked up from germline, CDR1 is SGHDT and CDR2 is YYEEEE. The CDR3 contains 17 residues. The CDR3 reads CASSSQTPDRDAYEQYV. The CDR3 DNA is TGTGCCAGCAGCTCCCAGACCCCGGACAGGGATGCCTACGAGCAGTACGTC.

This chain joins TRBV4-3 and TRBJ1-5, with D possibly matching TRBD1 (6 bases). Germline V gives CDR1 LGHNA, CDR2 YSLEER. This CDR3 contains 15 residues. Between the trimmed V and J ends, which lost 3 bases and 4 bases, there was a span of 13 bases. CDR3 region: CASSHGAGHNQPQHF. DNA of the CDR3: TGCGCCAGCAGCCATGGCGCGGGACATAATCAGCCCCAGCATTTT.

The chain links TRBV2 to TRBJ2-1; D gene unclear. Germline CDR1 and CDR2: SNHLY and FYNNEI. V was cut by 1 base and J by 0 bases, with 4 bases left in between. This CDR3 is 14 amino acids long. CDR3 DNA: TGTGCCAGCAGTGAAGGGGGCTCCTACAATGAGCAGTTCTTC. It specifies CASSEGGSYNEQFF.

This clone is medium-sized within its sample. The rearrangement joins TRBV13 to TRBJ1-2; no firm D call. The CDR3 covers 14 residues. The ends were cut back, 10 bases at V and 0 bases at J, with 15 bases in the middle. In germline, CDR1 is PRHDT, CDR2 FYEKMQ (reference sequence). The CDR3: CATRQEIPNYGYTF. Written as DNA, the CDR3 is TGTGCCACCAGGCAAGAAATCCCTAACTATGGCTACACCTTC.

This chain links TRBV6-6 with TRBJ2-7; no clear D gene. The V gene lost 2 bases and the J gene lost 6 bases, with 17 bases spanning the gap. CDR1 and CDR2 from the germline V gene are MNHNY and SVGAGI (reference sequence). There are 15 residues in the CDR3. CDR3 sequence (DNA): TGTGCCAGCAGTTACGAGACTCCCGGACCTTCCGAGCAGTACTTC. Residues: CASSYETPGPSEQYF.

Points on this clone: One end of the junction fails to match germline, which may point to a read error. The chain recombines TRBV6-1 with TRBJ2-7; 10 nucleotides align to TRBD2. The CDR3 sequence is 15 residues long. The germline V gene has CDR1 MNHNS and CDR2 SASEGT. For the CDR3, the DNA is TGTGCCAGCAGTGAAGGGACTAGCGGCTCCCACGAGCAGTACTTC. Its protein product is CASSEGTSGSHEQYF.

This chain links TRBV27 with TRBJ2-5; 12 nucleotides align to TRBD2. Looked up from germline, CDR1 is MNHEY and CDR2 is SMNVEV (reference sequence). With V trimmed by 0 bases and J by 5 bases, 7 bases remained unmatched. CDR3 size: 17 residues. This CDR3 is CASSLSFTSGGRETQYF. As DNA, the CDR3 is TGTGCCAGCAGTTTATCCTTCACTAGCGGGGGGAGGGAGACCCAGTACTTC.